One T cell receptor beta chain is described in this entry. This clone turned up a few times. What antigen it recognizes has not been identified. The input lacks base qualities; no much larger clone sits a single base away. This specimen's treatment or condition label, interpreted: around 19 received Ad26.COV2.S at low or high dose, single or two shots; 5 received placebo; per-sample allocation not given. Repertoires of vaccine and placebo recipients were sequenced from samples taken on day 63 after the first injection. In Cohort 1b, about two dozen adults aged 18-55 years were enrolled at a single site in Boston, USA, between 29 July and 7 August 2020. Ad26.COV2.S consisted of a replication-incompetent adenovirus type 26 vector by which a prefusion-stabilized SARS-CoV-2 spike protein from the original Wuhan strain was expressed. The immunoSEQ Assay was used to sequence TCRbeta CDR3 regions. After extraction, genomic DNA underwent amplification by bias-controlled multiplex PCR, followed by high-throughput sequencing. Processing in the source paper ran as follows. Collapsing and filtering of sequences were performed to quantify the absolute abundance of each unique TCRbeta CDR3 region. T cell fraction was estimated by normalizing TCRbeta template counts to usable DNA, with usable DNA measured through amplification of reference genes found in all nucleated cells. Repertoire TCRs were annotated as SARS-CoV-2-specific by exact matching of V gene, CDR3 amino acid sequence and J gene to a known reactive TCR set. The reference SARS-CoV-2 TCR set was obtained from MIRA and was filtered for enrichment in COVID-19-positive ImmuneCODE repertoires, whereby public or cross-reactive TCRs were removed. Based on the MIRA antigens, annotated TCRs were further analysed at the level of specific ORF or position within ORF. Breadth was defined as the number of annotated unique rearrangements divided by the total number of unique productive rearrangements, and depth was defined as the summed frequency of the annotated unique rearrangements. TCR breadth was compared between groups using two-sided Wilcoxon rank-sum tests. TCRdb took this table from immuneACCESS and kept in-frame rearrangements with V and J called. Such tables lack part of the clones; where checked against another copy, unresolved V genes explain under half of the gap, and the rest is unexplained. V and J calls and clone size come straight from that table; D and trimming were deduced from the DNA. Within this sample are about half a million clones, with 89% of them counted one time only. Roughly 1.7% of the sample goes to the ten largest clones.

The germline V gene (reference sequence) yields GTSNPN for CDR1 and SVGIG for CDR2. The CDR3 starts with the cysteine, ends with the phenylalanine, and has 12 residues. Left in the record is the CDR3 DNA by itself, 36 bases read in frame from the first base. Deletion took 3 bases off V and 4 bases off J, with a span of 10 bases between the germline ends. This record comes from a study of Ad26.COV2.S vaccination and SARS-CoV-2 variants (dated by TCRdb to about 2021). As for the study more broadly: Donors in the vaccine arm were drawn from COV1001, a phase I-IIa trial of Ad26.COV2.S in healthy adults that was multicentre, randomized, double-blind and placebo-controlled. Dosing of Ad26.COV2.S was intramuscular, at either 5x10^10 or 1x10^11 viral particles, delivered as one shot or as two shots spaced 56 days apart. The specificity and breadth of SARS-CoV-2-reactive T cell receptors after Ad26.COV2.S vaccination were assessed by TCRbeta repertoire sequencing. A total of about 30 samples were included in the TCR-sequenced set, comprising about 20 Ad26.COV2.S vaccine recipients, 5 placebo recipients and 8 SARS-CoV-2 convalescent individuals. Participants in the trial were split at random into five groups of five each, receiving low-dose or high-dose Ad26.COV2.S once or twice, or else placebo on both occasions. Investigators did not know the trial group allocation while performing experiments and assessing outcomes. The investigation overall reported the following: Ad26.COV2.S recipients had higher spike-specific TCR breadth than placebo recipients (P = 0.0014). Comparing responses between vaccine doses or regimens was not something the study was powered to do. After vaccination, substantial breadth of spike-specific CD8+ and CD4+ T cell responses was reported. According to the authors, total T cell responses may have been underestimated by the TCR breadth and depth analyses. Non-spike TCR breadth was comparable between vaccine and placebo recipients, consistent with the vaccine containing only spike.

The TCR originated in a person aged 18-60 years who received the Ad26.COV2.S COVID-19 vaccine or a placebo. The sample was peripheral blood, taken in a trial of Ad26.COV2.S vaccine versus placebo. The sequence is built from TRBV30 and TRBJ2-7; the D gene lacks a confident call. The CDR3 reads CAWSDTYYEQYF. The sequenced DNA: TGTGCCTGGAGCGATACATATTACGAGCAGTACTTC.